This TCR beta chain is drawn from a study of blood T cell repertoires in COVID-19. Across the whole study: In each case, the material was cDNA or gDNA derived from T cells, B-cell-depleted T cells, or PBMCs.

In this sample, this clone turned up once. This study enrolled people aged about 18 to 100 from about two dozen US geographic areas. Cohort allocation depended upon clinical history that participants reported. Recovered participants had two consecutive negative NP/OP PCR tests, healthcare professional clearance, or symptom resolution. Germline lookup yields CDR1 MGHRA and CDR2 YSYEKL. V shed 3 bases and J 9 bases; nucleotides not matched to a gene: 6. This CDR3 has 13 residues. Generated by immunoSEQ multiplex PCR, the TCRdb table keeps only in-frame clones and is missing some. The sample yields roughly 370,000 clones, roughly 89% seen once.

The source of this sequence is a woman aged 45 to 65 who had recovered from COVID-19. This chain uses TRBV4-1 with TRBJ2-7, with TRBD1 identical over 9 bases. Sample: PBMCs or T cells enriched from blood (not recorded which). CDR3 bases: TGCGCCAGCAGCCAGGATACAGGGGGCCGGCAGTACTTC. It specifies CASSQDTGGRQYF.